This T cell receptor beta chain comes out of a study of cytomegalovirus exposure and HLA in healthy donors. General study points: In vitro experiments confirmed that a few CMV-associated chains were specific for CMV antigens. Overall, roughly 150 TCR beta chains were annotated as cytomegalovirus-associated.

This CDR3 is built from 16 residues. The V and J ends lost 1 base and 4 bases, in that order; junction bases with no gene match: 6. Per the germline V gene, CDR1 is SQVTM and CDR2 is ANQGSEA. Clones were read by immunoSEQ multiplex PCR, and TCRdb kept only the in-frame ones, dropping some. The sample holds hundreds of thousands of clones, 88% seen once. About this clone itself: Antigen specificity is unknown.

This receptor was identified in a woman aged 18-30 years in good health and CMV-seronegative. This chain uses TRBV29-1 with TRBJ2-3; 12 positions match TRBD2. The sequencing input was PBMCs. CDR3 sequence (DNA): TGCAGCGTTGAAGGTGCTAGCGGGAGGGCCGCAGATACGCAGTATTTT. Its translation is CSVEGASGRAADTQYF.